This TCR beta chain stems from a study of CD4 T cells in relation to SARS-CoV-2 and coronaviruses. The CDR3 contains 12 residues. The V gene's germline CDR1 is SQVTM and CDR2 ANQGSEA. The V and J ends lost 3 bases and 8 bases, in that order; junction bases with no gene match: 5. Measured with immunoSEQ multiplex PCR; TCRdb has only the in-frame clones, and not every one. Of 55,000 to 75,000 clones listed, 85% to 90% are singletons. Unexposed donor CD4+ T cells date from 2011-2018, before the COVID-19 pandemic. The sequence derives from a human donor in good health. The chain combines TRBV29-1 with TRBJ1-2; 8 positions match TRBD1. What was sequenced was memory CD4+ T cells from PBMCs. As DNA, the CDR3 is TGCAGCGTTGATGGACAGGGAAGGGGCTACACCTTC. It codes for CSVDGQGRGYTF.